The present entry profiles one TCR beta chain with its context. One end of the junction fails to match germline, which may point to a read error. This sample is part of a study of blood T cell repertoires in COVID-19. Study overall: Collection of acute and convalescent COVID-19 samples took place in the United States, Italy and Spain. Sample material is recorded as cDNA or gDNA derived from T cells, B-cell-depleted T cells, or PBMCs.

Repertoires were generated with immunoSEQ multiplex PCR, while TCRdb's copy carries only in-frame clones and drops some. This table holds approximately 120,000 clones, approximately 80% found once. The CDR3 totals 12 residues. The V gene's germline CDR1 is LNHNV and CDR2 YYDKDF (reference sequence). The sequence derives from a man aged 55-75 years with acute or convalescent COVID-19. The sample was peripheral blood. The chain couples TRBV15 to TRBJ2-3; tentative D call: TRBD2 (7 bases). CDR3 sequence (DNA): TGTGCCGCCAGCAGGGGAGGGGATACGCAGTATTTT. Encoded protein: CAASRGGDTQYF.